The subject of this entry is one T cell receptor beta chain. The sample belongs to a study of cytomegalovirus exposure and HLA in healthy donors. Study details: A later analysis reported the same platform for the 110 or so validation repertoires and the 500 to 750 first-cohort repertoires.

Donors came from a validation cohort of over a hundred subjects, distinct from the first 666-subject cohort. Data came from immunoSEQ multiplex PCR; TCRdb stores just in-frame clones and leaves some out. The table records 97,000 or so clones, around 90% of them present only once. The TCR originated in a woman aged 25-40 years in good health and CMV-seronegative. Source material: PBMCs.

CDR3 nucleotides: TGTGCCAGCAGCTTAGTGAGCGGACAGGCCCCTCTGTACTTC. Protein product: CASSLVSGQAPLYF. The chain is built from TRBV7-7 and TRBJ2-7; 7 bases match TRBD1. Germline V gene data show CDR1 as SSHAT and CDR2 as FNYEAQ (reference sequence). V lost 1 base, J lost 12 bases, and 12 bases stayed unmatched. This CDR3 comprises 14 residues.